This record looks at one T cell receptor beta chain sequence and its context. A read error may produce the germline difference seen at one junction end. This CDR3 contains 13 residues. The germline gives CDR1 MGHRA, CDR2 YSYEKL. Investigators took RNA and DNA out together from 20-30 mg of unsorted bulk tissue. The data belong to a study of tumor-infiltrating lymphocytes in primary liver carcinoma. With a constant-region primer, TCR beta cDNA was made from about 0.55 ug of total RNA. Library construction for TCR beta comprised three nested multiplex PCR rounds performed with slightly modified ARM-PCR. The first two PCR rounds used TRBV1-TRBV30 forward primers with a C-beta reverse primer, 10 cycles each. Using its own MiXCR run on the multiplex PCR reads, TCRdb lists one record per CDR3 protein. The repertoire holds about 84,000 distinct CDR3 sequences, with around 70% as singletons.

The receptor's source is a middle-aged man with primary liver carcinoma and hepatitis B virus infection. The rearrangement joins TRBV4-1 to TRBJ1-3, with D unclear. Sequenced sample: liver tumor tissue from sampling region 1. The subset is: tumor region T1, superior pole. DNA for the CDR3: TGCGCCAGCAGCCATGTAGGCGGAAACACCACATATTTT. Residues: CASSHVGGNTTYF.